The following is a T cell receptor beta chain sequence with its context. The sample belongs to a study of T cell changes during pregnancy in multiple sclerosis. Only in-frame clones appear in the TCRdb table, and some are missing; sequencing was by immunoSEQ multiplex PCR. The repertoire holds around 62,000 clones, with 90% as singletons. Germline CDR1 reads MGHRA; CDR2 reads YSYEKL. The ends lost 0 bases at V and 4 bases at J; junction bases unmatched: 11. The CDR3 consists of 18 residues. Sample: peripheral blood, taken in the second trimester of pregnancy. The chain uses TRBV4-1 and TRBJ1-4; 7 positions match TRBD1. The receptor was isolated from a female donor in good health, enrolled as a control in a pregnancy study. The CDR3 DNA sequence: TGCGCCAGCAGCCAAGATGGGACAGTTAATCATTTTAATGAAAAACTGTTTTTT. This sequence encodes CASSQDGTVNHFNEKLFF.